Here is one T cell receptor beta chain with its context. Its antigen is as yet unknown. This record belongs to a study of T cell responses to AZD1222 COVID-19 vaccine. Study conclusions and caveats: Donors skewed white British and female; clonal diversity was possibly underestimated. It was only a handful of AZD1222 recipients who were seropositive at baseline. When two AZD1222 doses had been given, Spike-specific TCR breadth and depth rose.

Analyses pooled second doses at about 4 or about 12 weeks. CDR1 is GTSNPN, CDR2 SVGIG, per germline (reference sequence). The CDR3 covers 14 residues. V lost 5 bases, J lost 0 bases, and 11 bases lay in between. Method: immunoSEQ multiplex PCR; TCRdb's copy keeps in-frame clones and lacks some. Of 110,000 or so clones detected, around 87% appear once; the ten largest clones hold roughly 4.4%. This chain uses TRBV30 with TRBJ2-1; the D is unclear. Sequencing used peripheral blood, obtained 28 days after the second AZD1222 dose. This sequence originates from an adult who received the AZD1222 COVID-19 vaccine. The CDR3 DNA reads TGTGCCTGGGGAGAGGACCTCTCCTACAATGAGCAGTTCTTC. This sequence encodes CAWGEDLSYNEQFF.